This TCR beta chain was sequenced in a study of chemoradiotherapy in HPV16-positive cancers. Study-level findings and limits: For HPV16-positive patients, expanding HPV-responsive T cells associated with longer recurrence-free survival. Candidate HPV-specific clones and E7-related TCR motifs grew in tumor during treatment. The functional HPV-specific definition rests on just a couple of HPV16-positive patients.

Notes on this clone: Its antigen is currently unknown.

TCRdb keeps only in-frame clones here, not all; method: immunoSEQ multiplex PCR. The sample records about 14,000 clones, about four fifths being singletons. The sequence came from a human donor with HPV-associated anogenital cancer. This specimen was acquired from a patient who underwent chemoradiotherapy.

CDR3 in DNA: TGTGCCAGCAGCTCTCAACTTGCCTACGAGCAGTACTTC. Protein: CASSSQLAYEQYF. The V and J genes are TRBV7-8 and TRBJ2-7; no clear D gene. V lost 4 bases to trimming and J lost 2 bases, with 9 bases between them. The CDR3 runs to 13 residues. Looked up from germline, CDR1 is SGHVS and CDR2 is FQNEAQ.